This TCR beta chain derives from a study of T-cell memory formation after mild COVID-19. V gave up 1 base and J gave up 6 bases, with 17 bases separating them. This CDR3 has 16 amino acids. Germline V CDR1 and CDR2: SGHRS, YFSETQ. Remarks on this clonotype: Its antigen is not known.

TCRdb itself ran the 5' RACE reads through MiXCR, one entry per CDR3 protein. Among some 410,000 distinct CDR3 sequences listed, under 25% were seen once. Study-wide points: Day 15 to 85 contracting clones showed balanced CD4/CD8; later expanders leaned CD4+. Some clones that responded were present in memory (sampled pre-infection), which suggests cross-reactive memory joined.

V and J are TRBV5-1 and TRBJ2-1; the D call may be TRBD1 or TRBD2 (5 bases each). The TCR was taken from an adult woman who had mild COVID-19 (a few samples of this study predate the infection). Cell type and time point are not known. Sequenced sample: PBMCs or a T cell subset sorted from them (not recorded which). The CDR3 loop is CASSLSSGTGSNEQFF. The CDR3 region has the DNA TGCGCCAGCAGCTTGTCTTCCGGGACGGGTTCCAATGAGCAGTTCTTC.